A selection of T cell receptor beta chains follows, all from one sample in a study of response to subunit inactivated influenza vaccine. TCRdb reprocessed the RT-PCR reads with MiXCR, giving one entry per CDR3 protein. The data contain 550,000 to 800,000 distinct CDR3 sequences, 15% to 19% of them singletons. Specimen: PBMCs from blood, collected 12 days after vaccination. All receptors come from a man aged 50 to 60 who received an inactivated influenza vaccine. Both conserved end residues are part of each CDR3. Each record gives: V gene, clone size, J gene, D gene, CDR3 DNA, CDR3 protein. The D gene is left open where the match is weak. Not all rows give a size; the values are once, few, many and, for expanded clones, a class.

TRBV27	few	TRBJ2-7	NA	TGTGCCAGCAGTCCTCGAAGCGGAGCCACCTACGAGCAGTACTTC	CASSPRSGATYEQYF
TRBV20-1	many	TRBJ2-1	TRBD2	TGCAGTGCTAGAGGGTTTCGTCCGGCGGTAGCGGGAGCCTACAATGAGCAGTTCTTC	CSARGFRPAVAGAYNEQFF
TRBV7-8	few	TRBJ2-5	NA	TGTGCCAGCAGCTTAGCGTCGGGGCGCCAAGAGACCCAGTACTTC	CASSLASGRQETQYF
TRBV20-1	NA	TRBJ2-2	TRBD2	TGCAGTGCTAGGGGCGGGAGAAACACCGGGGAGCTGTTTTTT	CSARGGRNTGELFF
TRBV5-5	NA	TRBJ1-3	NA	TGTGCCAGCAGGCAAACAGGGCCCTCTGGAAACACCATATATTTT	CASRQTGPSGNTIYF
TRBV4-2	many	TRBJ2-5	NA	TGTGCCAGCAGCCAAGATCTAAGAGGCGAAGAGACCCAGTACTTC	CASSQDLRGEETQYF
TRBV12-3/TRBV12-4	few	TRBJ1-1	NA	TGTGCCAGCAGTTTTGGGGTTCAGTACACTGAAGCTTTCTTT	CASSFGVQYTEAFF
TRBV6-1	NA	TRBJ1-4	NA	TGTGCCAGCAGCCACAGGGTGAATGAAAAACTGTTTTTT	CASSHRVNEKLFF
TRBV4-1	few	TRBJ2-1	TRBD2	TGCGCCAGCAGCCAGAAAGCGGGGGGGCCTTACAATGAGCAGTTCTTC	CASSQKAGGPYNEQFF
TRBV20-1	NA	TRBJ2-7	NA	TGCAGTCCAATTGGGGGCTACGAGCAGTACTTC	CSPIGGYEQYF
TRBV6-2/TRBV6-3	NA	TRBJ2-1	TRBD2	TGTGCCAGCAGTTACCGACACCACCTAGCGGGGGGACTCAATGAGCAGTTCTTC	CASSYRHHLAGGLNEQFF
TRBV7-9	NA	TRBJ1-2	TRBD1	TGTGCCAGCAGCTTGGGGACAGGGGTGTTGGAGGGCTATGGCTACACCTTC	CASSLGTGVLEGYGYTF
TRBV20-1	NA	TRBJ1-6	NA	TGCAGTGCCGCTTACAATTCACCCCTCCACTTT	CSAAYNSPLHF
TRBV12-3/TRBV12-4	few	TRBJ1-2	NA	TGTGCCAGCAGTTTAAGTGTGGCCCACAGGGACGGAGGCTACACCTTC	CASSLSVAHRDGGYTF
TRBV4-3	few	TRBJ1-6	NA	TGCGCCAGCAGCCAAGCCAGAAATAATTCACCCCTCCACTTT	CASSQARNNSPLHF
TRBV29-1	few	TRBJ2-1	NA	TGCAGCGCCGAGGGTAATAACAATGAGCAGTTCTTC	CSAEGNNNEQFF
TRBV9	NA	TRBJ2-1	NA	TGTGCCAGCAGTCGGGGGATCACGAGCTCCTACAATGAGCAGTTCTTC	CASSRGITSSYNEQFF
TRBV28	many	TRBJ2-1	NA	TGTGCCAGCAGCTCGGTGGGGGCCCACCTCTACAATGAGCAGTTCTTC	CASSSVGAHLYNEQFF
TRBV20-1	NA	TRBJ2-3	NA	TGCAGTGCTAGTAGAGCGGGCCTCACAGATACGCAGTATTTT	CSASRAGLTDTQYF
TRBV9	NA	TRBJ2-3	TRBD1	TGTGCCAGCAGCGTAACGGGACAGGGGGCCACAGATACGCAGTATTTT	CASSVTGQGATDTQYF
TRBV6-1	NA	TRBJ1-5	NA	TGTGCCAGCAGTCCCGTGCGTGGTGGCAATCAGCCCCAGCATTTT	CASSPVRGGNQPQHF
TRBV11-2	few	TRBJ2-1	NA	TGTGCCAGCAGCTTAGTTCAGGGGTACAATGAGCAGTTCTTC	CASSLVQGYNEQFF
TRBV7-2	few	TRBJ2-5	TRBD1	TGTGCCAGCAGTTCAGACCCCGGGACAGGGGGCCAAGAGACCCAGTACTTC	CASSSDPGTGGQETQYF
TRBV27	few	TRBJ2-6	NA	TGTGCCAGCAGTTACCAGGGGGCCAACGTCCTGACTTTC	CASSYQGANVLTF
TRBV18	NA	TRBJ2-3	TRBD2	TGTGCCAGCTCACCACGACAACTAGCGGGGGGCACAGATACGCAGTATTTT	CASSPRQLAGGTDTQYF
TRBV28	NA	TRBJ1-5	NA	TGTGCCAGCAGTTTACTGGGGGGCCCTCAGCCCCAGCATTTT	CASSLLGGPQPQHF
TRBV29-1	few	TRBJ2-1	TRBD2	TGCAGCGTTGAAGGCCCTAGCGGGGGGAATGAGCAGTTCTTC	CSVEGPSGGNEQFF
TRBV4-3	few	TRBJ2-7	NA	TGCGCCAGCTCCAAACTAGTCGGTGAGTCCAAAGAAAATTACGAGCAGTACTTC	CASSKLVGESKENYEQYF
TRBV25-1	few	TRBJ2-4	NA	TGTGCCAGCAGTGAATATAACTGGGACAAAAACATTCAGTACTTC	CASSEYNWDKNIQYF
TRBV30	NA	TRBJ2-5	NA	TGTGCCTGGAGTGTTGGTTTAAAGTACCAAGAGACCCAGTACTTC	CAWSVGLKYQETQYF
TRBV18	NA	TRBJ2-7	TRBD1	TGTGCCAGCTCACCGCGCCAGGGGGACGAGCAGTACTTC	CASSPRQGDEQYF
TRBV29-1	few	TRBJ2-3	NA	TGCAGCGTGCCCCCGGGCGGGAGCACAGATACGCAGTATTTT	CSVPPGGSTDTQYF